Shown below are 5 T cell receptor beta chains from a single sample sequenced in a study of T cell responses to AZD1222 COVID-19 vaccine. Sequencing used immunoSEQ multiplex PCR; TCRdb keeps in-frame clones, though not all of them. The sample comprises about 90,000 clones, approximately 88% of which are singletons, and roughly 16% rests with the top ten. This sample comprised peripheral blood, obtained on day 0 of AZD1222 vaccination. Receptor source: an adult in good health.

V and J are TRBV3-1 (or the pseudogene TRBV3-2) and TRBJ2-1, with 12 bases identical to TRBD2. Trimming removed 4 bases from V and 7 bases from J; junction bases left unmatched: 11. Germline lookup yields CDR1 LGHDT and CDR2 YNNKEL (reference sequence). The CDR3 contains 17 residues. The CDR3 sequence is CASSRELLAGGHNEQFF. Here the CDR3 DNA reads TGTGCCAGCAGCCGCGAGTTACTAGCGGGAGGTCATAATGAGCAGTTCTTC.

The CDR3 loop is CASTNSTPGAEAFF. The CDR3 DNA reads TGTGCCAGCACCAATTCAACTCCCGGCGCTGAAGCTTTCTTT. V is TRBV21-1 and J is TRBJ1-1. TRBV21-1 is listed as a pseudogene. The CDR3 is 14 amino acids.

The genes are TRBV25-1 and TRBJ2-7; D gene uncertain. Germline CDR1 reads MGHDK; CDR2 reads SYGVNS. Between the trimmed V and J ends, which lost 6 bases and 3 bases, there was a span of 6 bases. The length of the CDR3 is 11 residues. The CDR3 coding sequence is TGTGCCAGCAGGGTCGGCTACGAGCAGTACTTC. It yields the protein CASRVGYEQYF.

This clone was seen more than once but under ten times. The chain combines TRBV6-5 with TRBJ2-3; 7 nucleotides match TRBD2. This CDR3 comprises 14 residues. After removal of 8 bases from V and 4 bases from J, the junction contained 9 bases not matched to a gene. The germline gives CDR1 MNHEY, CDR2 SVGAGI. CDR3 sequence: CASLKAGRADTQYF. CDR3 sequence (DNA): TGTGCCAGCCTTAAAGCGGGAAGGGCAGATACGCAGTATTTT.

V is TRBV7-8 and J is TRBJ2-1; tentatively, D is TRBD2 (6 bases). The CDR3 contains 18 residues. CDR1 SGHVS and CDR2 FQNEAQ come from the germline V gene. Trimming removed 1 base at V and 7 bases at J, with 23 bases between. The CDR3 coding sequence is TGTGCCAGCAGCTTAGACCTTTGGAGGGGTAGGGCCGAGAATGAGCAGTTCTTC. Its protein is CASSLDLWRGRAENEQFF.